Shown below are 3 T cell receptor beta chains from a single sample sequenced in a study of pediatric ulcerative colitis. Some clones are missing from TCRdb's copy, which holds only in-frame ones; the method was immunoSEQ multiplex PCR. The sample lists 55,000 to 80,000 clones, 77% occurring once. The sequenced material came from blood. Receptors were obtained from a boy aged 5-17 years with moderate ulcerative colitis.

This chain's CDR3 is CASSFLGVPNDEQFF. CDR3 DNA sequence: TGTGCCAGCAGCTTCCTGGGCGTCCCAAACGATGAGCAGTTCTTC. The chain recombines TRBV11-2 with TRBJ2-1; no reliable D call. From germline, CDR1 is SGHAT and CDR2 FQNNGV. The CDR3 contains 15 residues. V dropped 3 bases and J dropped 8 bases, with 17 bases sitting between them.

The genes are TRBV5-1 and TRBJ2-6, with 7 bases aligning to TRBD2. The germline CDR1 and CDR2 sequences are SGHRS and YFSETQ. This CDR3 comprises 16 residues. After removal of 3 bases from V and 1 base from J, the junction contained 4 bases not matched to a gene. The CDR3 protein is CASSSFGGSGANVLTF. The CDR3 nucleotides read TGCGCCAGCAGCTCCTTCGGGGGGTCTGGGGCCAACGTCCTGACTTTC.

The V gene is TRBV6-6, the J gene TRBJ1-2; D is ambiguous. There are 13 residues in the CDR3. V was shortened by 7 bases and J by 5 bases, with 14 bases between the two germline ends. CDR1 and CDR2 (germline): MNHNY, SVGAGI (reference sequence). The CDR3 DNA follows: TGTGCCAGCACCTCTGGGCATGGGTATGGCTACACCTTC. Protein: CASTSGHGYGYTF.